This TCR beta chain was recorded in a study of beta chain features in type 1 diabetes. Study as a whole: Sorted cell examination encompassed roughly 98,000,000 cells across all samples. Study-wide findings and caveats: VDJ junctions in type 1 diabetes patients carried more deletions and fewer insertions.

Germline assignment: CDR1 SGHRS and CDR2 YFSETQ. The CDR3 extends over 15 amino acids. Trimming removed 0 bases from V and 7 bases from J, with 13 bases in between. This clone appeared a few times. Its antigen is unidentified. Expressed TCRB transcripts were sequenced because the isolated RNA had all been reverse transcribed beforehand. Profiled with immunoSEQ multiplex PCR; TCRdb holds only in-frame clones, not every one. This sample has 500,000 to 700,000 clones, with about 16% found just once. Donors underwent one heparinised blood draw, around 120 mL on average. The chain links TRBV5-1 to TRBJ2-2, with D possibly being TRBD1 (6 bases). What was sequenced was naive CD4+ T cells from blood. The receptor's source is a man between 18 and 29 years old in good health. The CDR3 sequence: CASSLVPGVGGELFF. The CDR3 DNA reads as TGCGCCAGCAGCTTGGTGCCAGGGGTTGGCGGGGAGCTGTTTTTT.